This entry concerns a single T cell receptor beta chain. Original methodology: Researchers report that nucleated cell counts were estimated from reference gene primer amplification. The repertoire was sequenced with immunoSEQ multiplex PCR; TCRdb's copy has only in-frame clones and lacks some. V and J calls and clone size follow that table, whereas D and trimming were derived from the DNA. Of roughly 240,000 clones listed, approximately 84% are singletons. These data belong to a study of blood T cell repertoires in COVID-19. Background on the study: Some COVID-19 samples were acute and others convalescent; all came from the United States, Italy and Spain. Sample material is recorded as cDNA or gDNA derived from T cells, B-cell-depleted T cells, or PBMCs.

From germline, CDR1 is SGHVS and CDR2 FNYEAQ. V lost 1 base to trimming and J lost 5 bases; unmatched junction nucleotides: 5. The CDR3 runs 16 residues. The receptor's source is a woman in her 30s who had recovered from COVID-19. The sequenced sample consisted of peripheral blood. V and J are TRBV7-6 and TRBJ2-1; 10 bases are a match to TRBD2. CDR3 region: CASSLGITSGNNEQFF. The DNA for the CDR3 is TGTGCCAGCAGCTTAGGGATCACTAGCGGGAACAATGAGCAGTTCTTC.